Listed below are T cell receptor beta chains from one sample, sequenced in a study of cytomegalovirus exposure and HLA in healthy donors. Sequencing was performed with immunoSEQ multiplex PCR; in TCRdb, only in-frame clones are kept and a portion is missing. Here the sample spans 90,000 to 150,000 clones, about 73% being singletons. The sample taken for sequencing was PBMCs. The receptor source for this set is a woman younger than 45 in good health and CMV-seropositive. Each CDR3 is given without its conserved first and last residue. The D gene is left open where the match is weak.

d_gene	v_gene	j_gene	CDR3aa
NA	TRBV10-1	TRBJ1-5	ATFSGEGSNQPQH
TRBD2	TRBV7-2	TRBJ2-3	ASTQWSGGAGTQY
NA	TRBV27	TRBJ1-2	ASSLWGGYGYT
TRBD2	TRBV7-2	TRBJ2-4	ASSSGVAGGHNQLNIQY
TRBD1	TRBV9	TRBJ2-7	ASSGGQGDYEQY
TRBD1	TRBV27	TRBJ1-2	ASSPRQGRRYGYT
NA	TRBV6-5	TRBJ1-1	ASSYSRHLNTEAF
NA	TRBV11-2	TRBJ1-1	ASAPFGGTEAF
NA	TRBV5-5	TRBJ1-5	ASSPWGDQPQH
TRBD1	TRBV10-3	TRBJ1-3	AIRDSPPFSSGNTIY
TRBD1	TRBV2	TRBJ1-1	ASSEVTGGGTEAF
NA	TRBV7-9	TRBJ1-4	ASSPREDWDEKLF
TRBD1	TRBV5-4	TRBJ2-1	ASSPKGDRGGYNEQF
NA	TRBV5-1	TRBJ2-1	ASKDISGSAYNEQF
TRBD2	TRBV5-1	TRBJ2-3	ASSPSLAGGGTDTQY
NA	TRBV19	TRBJ2-3	ASSIQGRDTQY
TRBD1	TRBV7-3	TRBJ2-2	ASSLKVPVGDRGSGELF
NA	TRBV6-1	TRBJ1-1	ASSVIEAF
NA	TRBV15	TRBJ1-6	ATSRDSQYNSPLH
TRBD1	TRBV27	TRBJ2-7	ASSTIRTGTLRQY
NA	TRBV29-1	TRBJ2-1	SAHPGNEQF
TRBD1	TRBV20-1	TRBJ2-7	SATGGYEQY
TRBD2	TRBV13	TRBJ2-7	ASSSLAGGPYEQY
TRBD2	TRBV5-1	TRBJ2-1	ASSFSGTSDNEQF
TRBD1	TRBV7-2	TRBJ2-3	ASSLATLQQGTDTQY
NA	TRBV25-1	TRBJ1-6	ASSSRSGTTMSSPLH
TRBD2	TRBV2	TRBJ2-5	ASSGTSGGAGETQY
TRBD1	TRBV7-2	TRBJ1-1	ASSPARGGEGAGGGAF
NA	TRBV5-6	TRBJ2-2	ASSFDTNTGELF
TRBD1	TRBV15	TRBJ1-5	ATSRDQGDRAQPQH
NA	TRBV7-6	TRBJ2-1	ASSSSNEQF
TRBD2	TRBV4-3	TRBJ2-2	ASSPGLAGGGELF
TRBD2	TRBV7-8	TRBJ2-1	ASSSSSGTSGTYNEQF
NA	TRBV2	TRBJ1-1	ASSGQGSTEAF
TRBD1	TRBV11-2	TRBJ2-7	ASGLQGGLHEQY
NA	TRBV19	TRBJ1-1	ASRPYGYRSNTEAF
TRBD1	TRBV5-6	TRBJ2-7	ASSSWGQDISYEQY
NA	TRBV6-1	TRBJ2-5	ASSEVSGRDD
TRBD2	TRBV5-4	TRBJ2-5	ASSLELAGQETQY
NA	TRBV28	TRBJ1-4	ASSSPGAWLF
TRBD2	TRBV4-2	TRBJ2-3	ASSRQKLAGGTDTQY
NA	TRBV7-2	TRBJ1-3	ASSLEVGAGNTIY
TRBD2	TRBV5-1	TRBJ2-1	ASSLGVESGGLNEQF
NA	TRBV9	TRBJ2-1	ASSVGYSQFNEQF
TRBD1	TRBV4-1	TRBJ1-3	ASSFPPPGGARGNTIY
NA	TRBV7-3	TRBJ2-2	ASSSDREGGELF
TRBD2	TRBV7-6	TRBJ2-7	ASSSNSGGAGEQY
NA	TRBV4-1	TRBJ2-2	ASSQDREFTGELF
TRBD2	TRBV19	TRBJ2-1	ASSDGSGGKYNEQF
NA	TRBV7-2	TRBJ1-2	ASSLRGANYGYT
NA	TRBV5-4	TRBJ2-2	ASSLGLAVNTGELF
TRBD1	TRBV5-1	TRBJ2-3	ASSTKTGAADTQY
TRBD1	TRBV29-1	TRBJ2-2	SVSQGQGHTGELF
NA	TRBV18	TRBJ2-2	ASSPFSGRNTGELF
NA	TRBV5-8	TRBJ2-5	ASTQNGVGETQY
TRBD1	TRBV10-3	TRBJ1-1	AAGREGARAF
TRBD1	TRBV28	TRBJ1-6	ASSSGVTGGFSYNSPLH
TRBD2	TRBV2	TRBJ2-1	ASSELAGVYNEQF
NA	TRBV19	TRBJ1-5	ASSRGTGHIDIAHRHQPQH
TRBD1	TRBV5-4	TRBJ1-1	ASSLGGDRGKTEAF